This TCR beta chain was identified in a study of blood T cell repertoires in COVID-19. Study-wide context: T cells, B-cell-depleted T cells, or PBMCs supplied cDNA or gDNA.

Per the authors' pipeline: The authors estimated nucleated cell counts from reference gene primer amplification. Repertoires were generated with immunoSEQ multiplex PCR, while TCRdb's copy carries only in-frame clones and drops some. V and J calls and clone size are as listed in that table; D and trimming were resolved from the DNA. Of 70,000 or so clones listed, around 84% are singletons. CDR3 length equals 11 residues. The germline V and J ends were trimmed by 8 bases and 12 bases, with 16 bases remaining between them. Germline-derived CDR1 and CDR2 are SNHLY and FYNNEI. The TCR originated in a man aged 65-85 years with active or convalescent COVID-19. The sample consisted of peripheral blood. The rearrangement joins TRBV2 to TRBJ1-2, with D possibly matching TRBD1 (6 bases). The CDR3 sequence is CASEEGGSDTF. CDR3 bases: TGTGCCAGCGAGGAGGGGGGGTCCGACACCTTC.